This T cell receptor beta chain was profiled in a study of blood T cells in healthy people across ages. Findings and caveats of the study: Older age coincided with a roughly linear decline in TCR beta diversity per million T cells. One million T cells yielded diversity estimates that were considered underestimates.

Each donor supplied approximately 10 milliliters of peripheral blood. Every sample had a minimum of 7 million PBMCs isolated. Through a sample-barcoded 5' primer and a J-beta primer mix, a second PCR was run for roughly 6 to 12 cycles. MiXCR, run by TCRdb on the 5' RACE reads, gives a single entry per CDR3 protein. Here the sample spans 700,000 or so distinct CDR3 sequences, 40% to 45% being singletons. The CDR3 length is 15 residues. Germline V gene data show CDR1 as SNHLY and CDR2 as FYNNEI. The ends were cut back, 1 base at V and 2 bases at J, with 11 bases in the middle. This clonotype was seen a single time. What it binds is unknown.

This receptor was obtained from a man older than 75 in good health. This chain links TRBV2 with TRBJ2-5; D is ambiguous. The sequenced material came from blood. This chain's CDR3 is CASSEDGGPQETQYF. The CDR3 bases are TGTGCCAGCAGTGAAGACGGCGGACCTCAAGAGACCCAGTACTTC.